The next 7 T cell receptor beta chains were all read from a single sample in a study of cytotoxic CD8 clonotypes in ibrutinib-treated CLL. Assay: immunoSEQ multiplex PCR; the TCRdb copy retains only in-frame clones and omits some. The sample lists 250,000 to 350,000 clones, around 69% seen once, with 5.6% in the top ten. Here the sequenced sample was PBMCs, taken at disease progression, from a patient treated with ibrutinib. Receptors originate from a human donor with chronic lymphocytic leukemia.

This clone was seen more than once but under ten times. The chain is built from TRBV18 and TRBJ2-1; 8 bases are a match to TRBD2. This CDR3 has 16 amino acids. After removal of 3 bases from V and 0 bases from J, the junction contained 4 bases not matched to a gene. Germline lookup yields CDR1 KGHSH and CDR2 LQKENI. CDR3 in DNA: TGTGCCAGCTCACCGCCCGGGGGGGGCTCCTACAATGAGCAGTTCTTC. Protein product: CASSPPGGGSYNEQFF.

DNA of the CDR3: TGTGCCAGCAGCTTTCGGGACAGGCGCTATGGCTACACCTTC. Translated, it gives CASSFRDRRYGYTF. V and J are TRBV9 and TRBJ1-2; TRBD1 aligns across 8 bases. Trimming cost V 4 bases and J 4 bases; bases outside gene matches: 6. This CDR3 comprises 14 residues. CDR1 SGDLS and CDR2 YYNGEE come from the germline V gene.

The rearrangement links TRBV18 to TRBJ2-7; TRBD1 matches at 7 bases. CDR3 length: 14 residues. After removal of 2 bases from V and 4 bases from J, the junction contained 5 bases not matched to a gene. CDR1 is KGHSH and CDR2 is LQKENI in the germline V gene. The CDR3 DNA is TGTGCCAGCTCACCAGGACAGGTGGGTTACGAGCAGTACTTC. It encodes CASSPGQVGYEQYF.

This chain joins TRBV9 and TRBJ2-5; D not resolved. V shed 3 bases and J shed 2 bases, with 17 bases lying between them. Looked up from germline, CDR1 is SGDLS and CDR2 is YYNGEE. The CDR3 sequence is 16 residues long. DNA for the CDR3: TGTGCCAGCAGCGCACCAAGGACCCCCCCACAAGAGACCCAGTACTTC. Encoded protein: CASSAPRTPPQETQYF.

V usage is TRBV5-6 and J usage is TRBJ2-7, with 11 bases that match TRBD2. J gave up 2 bases and V 4 bases, and 5 bases lay outside the gene matches. Germline V gene data show CDR1 as SGHDT and CDR2 as YYEEEE. The CDR3 extends over 15 amino acids. CDR3 DNA sequence: TGTGCCAGCAGCCTTGGGACTAGCGGACCCTACGAGCAGTACTTC. Protein: CASSLGTSGPYEQYF.

The V call is TRBV10-2, the J call TRBJ1-2; D not certain. The germline V gene has CDR1 WSHSY and CDR2 SAAADI. Between the trimmed V and J ends, which lost 8 bases and 5 bases, there was a span of 15 bases. This CDR3 has 13 amino acids. The chain's CDR3 is CASSRSEDYGYTF. Written as DNA, the CDR3 is TGCGCCAGCTCCCGGTCAGAGGATTATGGCTACACCTTC.

The chain couples TRBV10-3 to TRBJ2-3, with D perhaps assigned TRBD1 or TRBD2 (5 bases each). Germline assignment: CDR1 ENHRY and CDR2 SYGVKD. The V and J ends lost 6 bases and 0 bases respectively, with 7 bases between them. The CDR3 length is 13 residues. The CDR3, as DNA: TGTGCCATCAGCCGGGACAGCACAGATACGCAGTATTTT. Translation: CAISRDSTDTQYF.